The 6 T cell receptor beta chains given below trace back to one sample, sequenced in a study of blood T cells in healthy people across ages. Primers used in a second PCR of roughly 6 to 11 cycles were a sample-barcoded 5' primer and a J-beta primer mix. Using its own MiXCR run on the 5' RACE reads, TCRdb lists one record per CDR3 protein. The profile shows under 1,000,000 distinct CDR3 sequences, 36% of them singletons. The sequenced sample was blood. The receptors originated from a man in his late teens or twenties in good health.

This clonotype was found once. A much more abundant neighbour one base away suggests this may be a read error. The CDR3: CASSLGPLTAERYF. CDR3 bases: TGTGCCAGCAGCCTAGGACCCCTCACCGCCGAGCGGTACTTC. The chain links TRBV5-6 to TRBJ2-7, with D hard to call. The V gene's germline CDR1 is SGHDT and CDR2 YYEEEE. This CDR3 has 14 residues. Full variable domain (outside the CDR3, taken from reference TRBV5-6 and TRBJ2-7): DAGVTQSPTHLIKTRGQQVTLRCSPKSGHDTVSWYQQALGQGPQFIFQYYEEEERQRGNFPDRFSGHQFPNYSSELNVNALLLGDSALYLCASSLGPLTAERYFGPGTRLTVT.

This clonotype was picked up a small number of times. The chain carries TRBV7-2 and TRBJ2-6, with D tentatively TRBD1 (6 bases). CDR1 SGHTA and CDR2 FQGNSA come from the germline V gene. Trimming shortened V by 3 bases and J by 2 bases, and 8 bases separated the two germline ends. The CDR3 is 15 residues long. This chain's CDR3 is CASSLDSAGANVLTF. CDR3 nucleotide sequence: TGTGCCAGCAGCTTGGACAGCGCTGGGGCCAACGTCCTGACTTTC.

The rearrangement joins TRBV12-3 or TRBV12-4 to TRBJ1-2; 9 positions match TRBD1. Germline trimming cut 7 bases from V and 4 bases from J; bases unmatched to any gene: 7. The CDR3 consists of 14 residues. CDR3 DNA: TGTGCCAGCAAAGGGACAGGGAGAGGCTATGGCTACACCTTC. This translates into CASKGTGRGYGYTF.

The J gene is TRBJ1-5, the V gene TRBV6-5, with D possibly TRBD1 on 5 matching bases. CDR3 length: 15 residues. Trimming pared 6 bases from V and 1 base from J, leaving 13 bases between. Germline CDR1 MNHEY, CDR2 SVGAGI. As DNA, the CDR3 is TGTGCCAGCAGCCCAAGCCAGGGAAGCAATCAGCCCCAGCATTTT. It yields the protein CASSPSQGSNQPQHF.

The chain links TRBV6-2 or TRBV6-3 to TRBJ2-7; D is ambiguous. The J call may not be correct, given that the DNA end is closer to TRBJ2-5. This CDR3 is built from 12 residues. Germline lookup yields CDR1 MNHEY and CDR2 SVGEGT. The CDR3 DNA is TGTGCCAGCAGTTACTCACCCGAGACCCAGTACTTC. Translating gives CASSYSPETQYF.

CDR3 DNA sequence: TGCGCCAGCAGCTTAGGAAGTGGGGATGAGCAGTTCTTC. This codes for CASSLGSGDEQFF. This rearrangement joins TRBV5-1 to TRBJ2-1, with D hard to call. Germline CDR1 is SGHRS and CDR2 is YFSETQ. V was trimmed by 2 bases and J by 8 bases, leaving 11 bases between them. The CDR3 spans 13 residues.